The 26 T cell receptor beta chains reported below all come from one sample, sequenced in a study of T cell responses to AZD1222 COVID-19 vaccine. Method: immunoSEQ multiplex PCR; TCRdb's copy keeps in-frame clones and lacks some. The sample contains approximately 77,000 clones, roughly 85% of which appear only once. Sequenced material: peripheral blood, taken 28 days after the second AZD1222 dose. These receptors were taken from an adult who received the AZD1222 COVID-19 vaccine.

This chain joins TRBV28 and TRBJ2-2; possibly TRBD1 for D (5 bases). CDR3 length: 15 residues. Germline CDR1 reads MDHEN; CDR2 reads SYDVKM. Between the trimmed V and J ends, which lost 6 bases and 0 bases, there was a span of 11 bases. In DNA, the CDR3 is TGTGCCAGCAGGTACAGGTTACCGAACACCGGGGAGCTGTTTTTT. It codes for CASRYRLPNTGELFF.

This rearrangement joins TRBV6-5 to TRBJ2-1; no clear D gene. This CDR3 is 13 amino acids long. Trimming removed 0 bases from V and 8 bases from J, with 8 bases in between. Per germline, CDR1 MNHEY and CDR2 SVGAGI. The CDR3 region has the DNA TGTGCCAGCAGTTACTCGGGTAGCTATGAGCAGTTCTTC. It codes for CASSYSGSYEQFF.

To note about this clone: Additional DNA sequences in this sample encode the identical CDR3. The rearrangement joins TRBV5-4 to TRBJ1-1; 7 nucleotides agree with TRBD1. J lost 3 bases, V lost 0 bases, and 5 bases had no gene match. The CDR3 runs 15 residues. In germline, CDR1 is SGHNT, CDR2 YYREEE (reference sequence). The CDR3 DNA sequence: TGTGCCAGCAGCTTGGGACAGGGACTCGACACTGAAGCTTTCTTT. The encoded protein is CASSLGQGLDTEAFF.

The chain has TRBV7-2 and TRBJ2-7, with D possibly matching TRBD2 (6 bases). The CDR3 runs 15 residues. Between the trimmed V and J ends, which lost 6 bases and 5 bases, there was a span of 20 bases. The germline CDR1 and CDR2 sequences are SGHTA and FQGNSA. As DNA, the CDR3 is TGTGCCAGCAGACGCCCTGGGGGGAGTATAGACGAGCAGTACTTC. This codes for CASRRPGGSIDEQYF.

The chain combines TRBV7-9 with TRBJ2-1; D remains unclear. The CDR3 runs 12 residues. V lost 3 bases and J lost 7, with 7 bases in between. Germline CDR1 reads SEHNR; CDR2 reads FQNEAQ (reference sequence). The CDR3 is CASSFARNEQFF. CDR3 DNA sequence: TGTGCCAGCAGCTTCGCTAGAAATGAGCAGTTCTTC. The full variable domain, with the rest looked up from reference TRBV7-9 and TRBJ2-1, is DTGVSQNPRHKITKRGQNVTFRCDPISEHNRLYWYRQTLGQGPEFLTYFQNEAQLEKSRLLSDRFSAERPKGSFSTLEIQRTEQGDSAMYLCASSFARNEQFFGPGTRLTVL.

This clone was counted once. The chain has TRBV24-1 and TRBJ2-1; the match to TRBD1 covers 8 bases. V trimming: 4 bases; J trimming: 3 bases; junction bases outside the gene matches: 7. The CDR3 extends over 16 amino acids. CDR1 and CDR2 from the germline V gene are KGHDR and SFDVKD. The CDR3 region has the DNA TGTGCCACCAGTGAGAACAGGGGGTTTCACTACAATGAGCAGTTCTTC. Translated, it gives CATSENRGFHYNEQFF.

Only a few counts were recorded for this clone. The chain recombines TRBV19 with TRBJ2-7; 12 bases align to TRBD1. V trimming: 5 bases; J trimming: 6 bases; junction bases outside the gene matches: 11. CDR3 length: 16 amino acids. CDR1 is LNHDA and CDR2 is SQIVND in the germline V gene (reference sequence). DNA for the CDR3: TGTGCCAGTAGTCCAGGGACCGGGACAGGGGGCCGCGAGCAGTACTTC. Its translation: CASSPGTGTGGREQYF.

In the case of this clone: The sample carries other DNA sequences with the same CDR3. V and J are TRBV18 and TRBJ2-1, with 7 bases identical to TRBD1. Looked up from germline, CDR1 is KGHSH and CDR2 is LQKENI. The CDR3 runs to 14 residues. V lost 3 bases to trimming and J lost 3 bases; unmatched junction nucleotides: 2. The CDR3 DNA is TGTGCCAGCTCACCTAGACAGGGCTACAATGAGCAGTTCTTC. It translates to CASSPRQGYNEQFF.

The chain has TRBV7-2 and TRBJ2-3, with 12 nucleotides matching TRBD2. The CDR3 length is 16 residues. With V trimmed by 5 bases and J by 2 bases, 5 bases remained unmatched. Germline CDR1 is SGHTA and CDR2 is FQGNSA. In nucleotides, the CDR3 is TGTGCCAGCAGCCAACGACTAGCGGGGGCCACAGATACGCAGTATTTT. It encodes CASSQRLAGATDTQYF.

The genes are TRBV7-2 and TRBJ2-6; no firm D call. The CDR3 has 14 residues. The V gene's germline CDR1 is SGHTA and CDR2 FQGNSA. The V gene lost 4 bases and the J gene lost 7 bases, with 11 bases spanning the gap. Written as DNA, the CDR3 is TGTGCCAGCAGCTCAAACAAGGTAGCCAACGTCCTGACTTTC. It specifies CASSSNKVANVLTF.

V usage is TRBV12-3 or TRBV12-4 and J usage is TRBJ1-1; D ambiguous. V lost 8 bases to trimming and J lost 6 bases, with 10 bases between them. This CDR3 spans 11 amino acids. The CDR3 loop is CASGGRAEAFF. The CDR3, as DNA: TGTGCCAGCGGCGGTCGGGCTGAAGCTTTCTTT.

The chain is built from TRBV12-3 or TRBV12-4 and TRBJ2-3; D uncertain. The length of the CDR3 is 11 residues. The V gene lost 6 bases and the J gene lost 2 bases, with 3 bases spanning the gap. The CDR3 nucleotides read TGTGCCAGCAGCTCCACAGATACGCAGTATTTT. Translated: CASSSTDTQYF.

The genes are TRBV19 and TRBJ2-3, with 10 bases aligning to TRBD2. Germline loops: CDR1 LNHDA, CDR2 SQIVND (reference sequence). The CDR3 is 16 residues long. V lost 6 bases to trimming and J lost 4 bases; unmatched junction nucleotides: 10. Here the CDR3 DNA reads TGTGCCAGTAGGCCCGGTAGCGGGAGGACGTCAGATACGCAGTATTTT. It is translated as CASRPGSGRTSDTQYF.

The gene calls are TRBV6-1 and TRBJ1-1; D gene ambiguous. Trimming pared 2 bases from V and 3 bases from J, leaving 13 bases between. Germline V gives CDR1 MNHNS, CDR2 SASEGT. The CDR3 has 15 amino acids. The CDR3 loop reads CASSEPVAWDTEAFF. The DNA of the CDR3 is TGTGCCAGCAGTGAACCCGTAGCCTGGGACACTGAAGCTTTCTTT.

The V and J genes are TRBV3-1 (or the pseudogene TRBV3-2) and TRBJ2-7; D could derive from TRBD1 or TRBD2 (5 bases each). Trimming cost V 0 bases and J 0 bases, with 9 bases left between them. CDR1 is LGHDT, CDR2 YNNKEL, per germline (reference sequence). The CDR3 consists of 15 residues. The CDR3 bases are TGTGCCAGCAGCCAAGATACTAGGGGCTCCTACGAGCAGTACTTC. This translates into CASSQDTRGSYEQYF.

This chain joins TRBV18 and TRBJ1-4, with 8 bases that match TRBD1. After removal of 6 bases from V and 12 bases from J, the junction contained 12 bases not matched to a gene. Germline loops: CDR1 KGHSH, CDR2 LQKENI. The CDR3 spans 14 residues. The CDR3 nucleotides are TGTGCCAGCTCCCCCGCGACAGGGGCTAGGGAACTGTTTTTT. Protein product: CASSPATGARELFF.

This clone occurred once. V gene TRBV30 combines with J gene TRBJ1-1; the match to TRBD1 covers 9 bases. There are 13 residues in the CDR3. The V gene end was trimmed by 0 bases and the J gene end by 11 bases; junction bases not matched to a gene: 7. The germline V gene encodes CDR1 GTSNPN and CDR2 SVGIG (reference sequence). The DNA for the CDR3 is TGTGCCTGGAGTGTCGGTGACAGGGGGATCGCTTTCTTT. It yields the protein CAWSVGDRGIAFF.

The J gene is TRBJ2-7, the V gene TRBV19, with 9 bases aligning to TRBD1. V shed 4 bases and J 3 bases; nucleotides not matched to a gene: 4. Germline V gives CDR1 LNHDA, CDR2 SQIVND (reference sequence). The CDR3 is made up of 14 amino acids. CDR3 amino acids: CASSTRDRVYEQYF. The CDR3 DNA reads TGTGCCAGTAGTACCCGGGACAGGGTCTACGAGCAGTACTTC.

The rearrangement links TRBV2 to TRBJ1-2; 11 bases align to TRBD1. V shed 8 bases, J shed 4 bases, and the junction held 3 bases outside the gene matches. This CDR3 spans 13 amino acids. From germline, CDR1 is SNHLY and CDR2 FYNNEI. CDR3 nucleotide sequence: TGTGCCAGCTGGACAGGGGGCTTCTATGGCTACACCTTC. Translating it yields CASWTGGFYGYTF.

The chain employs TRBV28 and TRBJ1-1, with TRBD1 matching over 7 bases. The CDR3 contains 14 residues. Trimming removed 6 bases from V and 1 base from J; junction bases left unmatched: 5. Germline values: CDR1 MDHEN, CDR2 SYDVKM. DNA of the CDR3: TGTGCCAGCAGGGGACAGTCACCGAACACTGAAGCTTTCTTT. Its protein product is CASRGQSPNTEAFF.

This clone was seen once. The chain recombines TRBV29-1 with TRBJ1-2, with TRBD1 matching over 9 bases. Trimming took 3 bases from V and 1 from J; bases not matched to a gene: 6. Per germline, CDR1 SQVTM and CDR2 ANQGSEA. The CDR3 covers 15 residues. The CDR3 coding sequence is TGCAGCGTTGAGGCTCTGGACAGGGGTAACTATGGCTACACCTTC. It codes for CSVEALDRGNYGYTF.

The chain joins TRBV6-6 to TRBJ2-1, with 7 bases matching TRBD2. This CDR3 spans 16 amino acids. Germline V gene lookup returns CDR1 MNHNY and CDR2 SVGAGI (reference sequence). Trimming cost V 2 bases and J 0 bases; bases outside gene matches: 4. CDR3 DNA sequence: TGTGCCAGCAGTTACACGGGAGGCAGCTCCTACAATGAGCAGTTCTTC. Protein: CASSYTGGSSYNEQFF.

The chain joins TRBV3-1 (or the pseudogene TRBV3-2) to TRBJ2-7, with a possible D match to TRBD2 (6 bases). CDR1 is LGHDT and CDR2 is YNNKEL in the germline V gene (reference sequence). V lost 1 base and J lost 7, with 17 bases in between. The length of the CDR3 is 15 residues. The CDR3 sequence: CASSQGRAIDLEQYF. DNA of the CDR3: TGTGCCAGCAGCCAAGGGAGGGCAATAGACCTAGAGCAGTACTTC.

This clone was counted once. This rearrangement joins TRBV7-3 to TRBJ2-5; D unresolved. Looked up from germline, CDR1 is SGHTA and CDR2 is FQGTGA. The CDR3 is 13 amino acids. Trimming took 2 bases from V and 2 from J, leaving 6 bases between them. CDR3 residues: CASSLSGQETQYF. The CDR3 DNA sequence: TGTGCCAGCAGCTTATCTGGACAAGAGACCCAGTACTTC.

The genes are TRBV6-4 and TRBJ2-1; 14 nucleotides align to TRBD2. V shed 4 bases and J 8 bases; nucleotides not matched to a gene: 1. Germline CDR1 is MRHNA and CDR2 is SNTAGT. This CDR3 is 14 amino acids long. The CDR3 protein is CASSGLAGGHEQFF. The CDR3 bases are TGTGCCAGCAGTGGACTAGCGGGGGGGCATGAGCAGTTCTTC.

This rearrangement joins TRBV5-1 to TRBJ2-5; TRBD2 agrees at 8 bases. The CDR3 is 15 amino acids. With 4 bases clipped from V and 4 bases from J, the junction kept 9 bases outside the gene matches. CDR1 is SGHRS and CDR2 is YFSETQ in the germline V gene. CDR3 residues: CASSPGLESVETQYF. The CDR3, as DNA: TGCGCCAGCAGCCCGGGACTAGAATCTGTAGAGACCCAGTACTTC. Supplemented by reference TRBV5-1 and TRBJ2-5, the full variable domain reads KAGVTQTPRYLIKTRGQQVTLSCSPISGHRSVSWYQQTPGQGLQFLFEYFSETQRNKGNFPGRFSGRQFSNSRSEMNVSTLELGDSALYLCASSPGLESVETQYFGPGTRLLVL.